This paragraph reports one T cell receptor (beta chain). What it binds is unknown. Libraries were prepared by immunoSEQ multiplex PCR; TCRdb keeps only in-frame clonotypes and omits some of them. The table records around 70,000 clones, roughly 95% of them present only once. The data stem from a study of cytomegalovirus exposure and HLA in healthy donors. Study background: The approximately 660 first-cohort repertoires shared a platform with the approximately 120 validation repertoires, as reported in a later analysis.

The approximately 120-subject validation cohort, separate from the approximately 630-subject first cohort, included the donors. General study points: Rarity held for most TCR sequences, but there were some public TCRs that occurred in many donors. A subsequent analysis found that TCR clusters from the first cohort also tended to co-occur in the roughly 120 validation repertoires, with about 95% of cluster scores above 0.

The sample comprised PBMCs. The origin of this receptor is a man between 18 and 35 years old in good health and CMV-seronegative.

The chain's CDR3 is CASSGVRGSAGYTF. CDR3 bases: TGTGCCAGCAGTGGGGTACGGGGGTCGGCTGGCTACACCTTC. V is TRBV6-5 and J is TRBJ1-2; maybe TRBD1 (5 bases). The CDR3 sequence is 14 residues long. Germline V lookup: CDR1 MNHEY, CDR2 SVGAGI. V dropped 5 bases and J dropped 7 bases, with 17 bases sitting between them.